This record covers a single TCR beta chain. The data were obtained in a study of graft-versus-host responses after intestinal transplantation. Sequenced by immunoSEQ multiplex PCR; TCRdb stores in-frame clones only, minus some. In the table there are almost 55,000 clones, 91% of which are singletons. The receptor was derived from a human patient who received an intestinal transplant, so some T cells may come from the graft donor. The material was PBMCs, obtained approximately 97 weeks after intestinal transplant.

The CDR3 DNA follows: TGTGCCAGCAGCTTAGAGCTAGCTCTATATGGCTACACCTTC. Its protein is CASSLELALYGYTF. The rearrangement joins TRBV7-8 to TRBJ1-2; D not certain. Trimming left V 1 base short and J 5 bases short, with 11 bases between. CDR1 is SGHVS and CDR2 is FQNEAQ in the germline V gene. The CDR3 runs 14 residues.